The 10 T cell receptor beta chains below all came from one sample that was sequenced in a study of blood T cell repertoires in COVID-19 (dated by TCRdb to 2018 to 2020). The library was prepared using the immunoSEQ multiplex PCR assay. Entries here come from immuneACCESS through TCRdb and include only in-frame sequences with V and J called. Some clones fail to appear in such tables; in the studies checked, an unresolved V gene covers under half of the shortfall, and the cause of the remainder is unknown. Present in this sample are about 130,000 clones, roughly four fifths of which were seen just once. In total, the top ten clones hold roughly 3% of the sample. The sequencing input was peripheral blood. These receptors originate from a woman aged 80 or over with acute or convalescent COVID-19.

V usage is TRBV11-3 and J usage is TRBJ2-2; no clear D gene. V lost 4 bases to trimming and J lost 4 bases, with 10 bases between them. The CDR3 consists of 14 residues. Germline V lookup: CDR1 SGHNT, CDR2 YENEEA. Here the CDR3 reads CASSSRYGTGELFF. As DNA, the CDR3 is TGTGCCAGCAGCTCTAGATACGGCACCGGGGAGCTGTTTTTT. Complete variable domain (other parts from reference TRBV11-3 and TRBJ2-2): EAGVVQSPRYKIIEKKQPVAFWCNPISGHNTLYWYLQNLGQGPELLIRYENEEAVDDSQLPKDRFSAERLKGVDSTLKIQPAELGDSAVYLCASSSRYGTGELFFGEGSRLTVL.

A single count supports this clone. The chain couples TRBV5-1 to TRBJ1-2; 9 positions match TRBD1. Germline CDR1 SGHRS, CDR2 YFSETQ. The CDR3 spans 14 residues. The J segment lost 7 bases and the V segment lost 2 bases, leaving 6 bases of the junction unmatched. The CDR3 DNA reads TGCGCCAGCAGCTTAGGACAGGGGAATAGTGGCTACACCTTC. This translates into CASSLGQGNSGYTF.

This clone was seen many times. The chain has TRBV6-1 and TRBJ2-1, with D tentatively TRBD1 (7 bases). The CDR3 length is 16 residues. V lost 2 bases and J 2 bases, leaving 13 bases between the germline ends. In germline, CDR1 is MNHNS, CDR2 SASEGT. This CDR3 is CASSERGGGTYNEQFF. The CDR3 region has the DNA TGTGCCAGCAGTGAACGAGGGGGCGGGACCTACAATGAGCAGTTCTTC.

This chain connects TRBV4-3 to TRBJ2-2; TRBD2 matches at 13 bases. CDR1 is LGHNA, CDR2 YSLEER, per germline. J was trimmed by 6 bases and V by 0 bases; bases with no gene match: 4. This CDR3 is built from 17 residues. The CDR3: CASSQDRTSGGSGELFF. CDR3 nucleotide sequence: TGCGCCAGCAGCCAAGATAGGACTAGCGGGGGCTCCGGGGAGCTGTTTTTT.

CDR3 loop: CASSDRVTTEAFF. As DNA, the CDR3 is TGTGCCAGCAGCGACAGGGTCACTACTGAAGCTTTCTTT. The chain is built from TRBV6-6 and TRBJ1-1; 7 bases are shared with TRBD1. The CDR3 length is 13 residues. The germline gives CDR1 MNHNY, CDR2 SVGAGI (reference sequence). V lost 6 bases to trimming and J lost 5 bases; unmatched junction nucleotides: 6.

The chain employs TRBV28 and TRBJ1-2; 9 bases line up with TRBD1. The V gene end was trimmed by 7 bases and the J gene end by 3 bases; junction bases not matched to a gene: 6. The germline CDR1 and CDR2 sequences are MDHEN and SYDVKM. This CDR3 has 14 amino acids. CDR3 coding DNA: TGTGCCAGCACTCCGGGACAGGGTTACTATGGCTACACCTTC. Protein sequence: CASTPGQGYYGYTF.

The chain combines TRBV14 with TRBJ2-7; TRBD1 agrees at 8 bases. Germline V lookup: CDR1 SGHDN, CDR2 FVKESK. The CDR3 sequence is 14 residues long. V lost 1 base to trimming and J lost 6 bases; unmatched junction nucleotides: 5. CDR3 protein: CASSQGDRLGEQYF. The CDR3 DNA sequence: TGTGCCAGCAGCCAAGGGGACAGGCTGGGCGAGCAGTACTTC.

The gene calls are TRBV3-1 (or the pseudogene TRBV3-2) and TRBJ1-1; possible D gene TRBD1, 5 bases. V shed 1 base and J shed 11 bases, with 11 bases lying between them. The CDR3 has 12 residues. Germline values: CDR1 LGHDT, CDR2 YNNKEL (reference sequence). The CDR3 DNA reads as TGTGCCAGCAGCCAAGGGACACGTGTGGCTTTCTTT. Encoded protein: CASSQGTRVAFF.

The CDR3 is CASSHRRDRNQPQHF. CDR3 nucleotides: TGTGCCAGCAGCCATCGCCGGGACAGAAATCAGCCCCAGCATTTT. J is TRBJ1-5 and V is TRBV3-1 (or the pseudogene TRBV3-2), with 7 nucleotides matching TRBD1. The germline V gene has CDR1 LGHDT and CDR2 YNNKEL (reference sequence). The V gene end was trimmed by 3 bases and the J gene end by 4 bases; junction bases not matched to a gene: 6. The CDR3 sequence is 15 residues long.

The chain has TRBV7-9 and TRBJ1-1; possible D gene TRBD1, 6 bases. The length of the CDR3 is 14 residues. Germline V gene sequence: CDR1 SEHNR, CDR2 FQNEAQ (reference sequence). Trimming took off 4 bases at V and 5 bases at J, with 14 bases between the two ends. The CDR3 region is CASSSLRGRTEAFF. The CDR3 DNA is TGTGCCAGCAGCTCGCTCAGGGGCCGAACTGAAGCTTTCTTT.